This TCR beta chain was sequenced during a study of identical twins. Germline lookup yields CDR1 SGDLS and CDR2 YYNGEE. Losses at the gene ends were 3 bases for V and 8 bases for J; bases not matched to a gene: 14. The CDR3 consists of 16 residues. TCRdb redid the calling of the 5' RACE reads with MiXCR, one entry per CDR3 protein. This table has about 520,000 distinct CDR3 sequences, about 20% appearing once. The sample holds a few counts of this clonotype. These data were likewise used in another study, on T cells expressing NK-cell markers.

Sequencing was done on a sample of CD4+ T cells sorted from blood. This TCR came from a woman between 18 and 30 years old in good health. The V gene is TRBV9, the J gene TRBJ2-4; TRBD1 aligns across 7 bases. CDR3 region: CASSETTGYQGDIQYF. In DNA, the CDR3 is TGTGCCAGCAGCGAAACGACAGGGTACCAGGGAGACATTCAGTACTTC.